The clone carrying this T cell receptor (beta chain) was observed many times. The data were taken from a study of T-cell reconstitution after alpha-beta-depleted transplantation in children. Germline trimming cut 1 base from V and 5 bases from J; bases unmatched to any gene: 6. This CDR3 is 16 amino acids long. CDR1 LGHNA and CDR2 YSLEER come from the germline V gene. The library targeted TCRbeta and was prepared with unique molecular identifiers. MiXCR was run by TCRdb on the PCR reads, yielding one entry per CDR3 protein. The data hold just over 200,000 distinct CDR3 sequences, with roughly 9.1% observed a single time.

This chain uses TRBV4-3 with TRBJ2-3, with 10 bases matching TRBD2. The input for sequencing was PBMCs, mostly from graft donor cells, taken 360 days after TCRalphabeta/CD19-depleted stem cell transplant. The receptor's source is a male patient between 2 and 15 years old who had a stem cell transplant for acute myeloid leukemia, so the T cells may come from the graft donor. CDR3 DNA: TGCGCCAGCAGCCAAGTGAGCGGGAGGGCCAGAGATACGCAGTATTTT. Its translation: CASSQVSGRARDTQYF.